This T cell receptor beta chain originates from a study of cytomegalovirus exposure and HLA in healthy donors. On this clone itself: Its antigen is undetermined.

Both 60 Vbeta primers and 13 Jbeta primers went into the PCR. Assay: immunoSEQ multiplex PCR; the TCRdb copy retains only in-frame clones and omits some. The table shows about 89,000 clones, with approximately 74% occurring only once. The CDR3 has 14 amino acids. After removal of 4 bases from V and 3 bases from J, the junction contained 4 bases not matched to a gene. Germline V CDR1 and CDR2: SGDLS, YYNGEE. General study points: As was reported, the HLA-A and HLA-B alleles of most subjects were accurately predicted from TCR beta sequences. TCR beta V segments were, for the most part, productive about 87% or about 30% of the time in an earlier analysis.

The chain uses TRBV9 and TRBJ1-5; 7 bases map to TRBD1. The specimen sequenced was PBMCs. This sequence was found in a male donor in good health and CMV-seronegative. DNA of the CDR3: TGTGCCAGCAGCCGAGGACAGGACAATCAGCCCCAGCATTTT. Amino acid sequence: CASSRGQDNQPQHF.